This T cell receptor (beta chain) comes out of a study of blood T cell repertoires in COVID-19. Study-level background: Acute and convalescent COVID-19 samples came from the United States, Italy and Spain. PBMCs, B-cell-depleted T cells, or T cells were the source of the cDNA or gDNA that made up the material.

Per the original data handling: Amplification of reference gene primers was used by the study to estimate nucleated cell counts. Produced via immunoSEQ multiplex PCR; TCRdb's table is partial and in-frame only. The DNA was the basis for D and trimming; V, J and clone size are from that table. The table lists 110,000 to 150,000 clones, 80% to 90% of them singletons, with 1.5% in the top ten. Trimming cost V 2 bases and J 4 bases; bases outside gene matches: 5. This CDR3 comprises 14 residues. From germline, CDR1 is KGHSH and CDR2 LQKENI. This TCR was recovered from a woman in her sixties with acute or convalescent COVID-19. The sequenced sample was peripheral blood. This chain links TRBV18 with TRBJ2-7, with 7 bases lining up with TRBD1. The DNA of the CDR3 is TGTGCCAGCTCACCAGGGACAGTTCGATACGAGCAGTACTTC. Amino acids: CASSPGTVRYEQYF.